This T cell receptor (beta chain) came from a study of T cells in Graves' hyperthyroidism and ophthalmopathy. The table lists this clonotype with a few counts. Amplification yielded TCR beta CDR3 regions, with RNA transcripts as the source. HTBI primers were employed in a first-round RT-PCR of the TCR CDR3. MiXCR, run by TCRdb on the multiplex PCR reads, gives a single entry per CDR3 protein. The table shows roughly 500,000 distinct CDR3 sequences, with approximately 14% occurring only once. The CDR3 is made up of 16 amino acids. Trimming took off 1 base at V and 3 bases at J, with 16 bases between the two ends. Germline CDR1 is SQVTM and CDR2 is ANQGSEA. Blood was obtained at the first hyperthyroidism diagnosis, which preceded any ophthalmopathy symptoms.

This TCR was recovered from a woman aged 25-40 years with Graves' hyperthyroidism that later progressed to Graves' ophthalmopathy. The sequenced material came from blood. The rearrangement links TRBV29-1 to TRBJ2-1; no clear D gene. CDR3 loop: CSVEGYGEAVYNEQFF. DNA for the CDR3: TGCAGCGTTGAAGGGTACGGCGAAGCTGTCTACAATGAGCAGTTCTTC.